Listed below are T cell receptor beta chains from one sample, sequenced in a study of Graves' ophthalmopathy and Graves' hyperthyroidism. TCRdb re-called the multiplex PCR reads with MiXCR, one entry per CDR3 protein. In the table there are around 670,000 distinct CDR3 sequences, roughly two fifths of which are singletons. Sequencing used peripheral blood. Receptors originate from an adult man with Graves' ophthalmopathy. CDR3s include the opening cysteine and the closing phenylalanine or tryptophan. The order of the fields is clone size, D gene, V gene, CDR3 length, J gene, CDR3 protein, CDR3 DNA. D genes are given only for firm matches. The size field is filled for only some rows; it gives once, few, many or a size class.

many	TRBD1	TRBV4-3	15	TRBJ1-2	CASSPQVGTVYGYTF	TGCGCCAGCAGCCCTCAAGTTGGGACAGTGTATGGCTACACCTTC
few	TRBD1	TRBV20-1	14	TRBJ2-7	CSARFQGAPYEQYF	TGCAGTGCTAGATTTCAGGGGGCTCCCTACGAGCAGTACTTC
few	-	TRBV7-9	13	TRBJ2-6	CASTDPGANVLTF	TGTGCCAGCACCGATCCTGGGGCCAACGTCCTGACTTTC
-	-	TRBV4-3	15	TRBJ2-5	CASSQDWTGQETQYF	TGCGCCAGCAGCCAAGATTGGACGGGCCAAGAGACCCAGTACTTC
-	-	TRBV29-1	12	TRBJ2-2	CSVVLSTGELFF	TGCAGCGTTGTGTTGAGCACCGGGGAGCTGTTTTTT
-	-	TRBV2	13	TRBJ2-6	CASSEDGANVLTF	TGTGCCAGCAGTGAAGATGGGGCCAACGTCCTGACTTTC
-	TRBD1	TRBV19	14	TRBJ1-5	CAWSLTGDNQPQHF	TGTGCCTGGAGTCTGACAGGGGACAATCAGCCCCAGCATTTT
-	TRBD1	TRBV7-6	16	TRBJ2-5	CASSSETGGGQETQYF	TGTGCCAGCAGCTCCGAGACAGGGGGCGGTCAAGAGACCCAGTACTTC
-	-	TRBV7-2	13	TRBJ2-7	CASSLFPRFEQYF	TGTGCCAGCAGCTTATTCCCCAGGTTCGAGCAGTACTTC
-	TRBD2	TRBV20-1	17	TRBJ2-7	CSAKSLTSGRAVGEQYF	TGCAGTGCCAAATCCTTAACTAGCGGGAGGGCCGTGGGCGAGCAGTACTTC
-	-	TRBV29-1	12	TRBJ2-3	CSGRDGGGTQYF	TGCAGCGGCCGGGACGGCGGCGGTACGCAGTATTTT
-	-	TRBV10-2	13	TRBJ1-2	CASRVGVDYGYTF	TGCGCCAGCAGGGTTGGGGTGGACTATGGCTACACCTTC
-	-	TRBV10-3	12	TRBJ1-1	CAIRRRDTEAFF	TGTGCCATCAGACGGAGGGACACTGAAGCTTTCTTT
few	-	TRBV14	17	TRBJ1-4	CASSQDRTDTLNEKLFF	TGTGCCAGCAGCCAAGACCGGACGGATACACTGAATGAAAAACTGTTTTTT
once	TRBD2	TRBV7-2	15	TRBJ2-7	CASSPGGGPAYEQYF	TGTGCCAGCAGCCCTGGGGGGGGTCCCGCCTACGAGCAGTACTTC
few	TRBD2	TRBV20-1	15	TRBJ2-7	CSARPRGLGLLEQYF	TGCAGTGCTAGACCCCGGGGACTAGGATTACTCGAGCAGTACTTC
few	TRBD2	TRBV4-3	18	TRBJ2-6	CASSQDAGAASGANVLTF	TGCGCCAGCAGCCAAGACGCGGGAGCCGCCTCTGGGGCCAACGTCCTGACTTTC
-	-	TRBV6-5	14	TRBJ1-2	CASSYSSRIRGHTF	TGTGCCAGCAGTTACTCGAGTAGGATCCGTGGCCACACCTTC
-	-	TRBV25-1	15	TRBJ2-2	CASRITGSDTGELFF	TGTGCCAGCCGAATCACAGGGTCCGACACCGGGGAGCTGTTTTTT
-	TRBD2	TRBV10-3	18	TRBJ2-3	CASSYGRSGGASTDTQYF	TGTGCCAGCAGTTACGGGCGGAGCGGGGGGGCGAGCACAGATACGCAGTATTTT
many	-	TRBV2	14	TRBJ1-5	CASWGQDSNQPQHF	TGTGCCAGCTGGGGGCAGGATAGCAATCAGCCCCAGCATTTT
-	-	TRBV25-1	15	TRBJ2-2	CASSEGVGPPRELFF	TGTGCCAGCAGTGAAGGAGTGGGGCCACCGAGGGAGCTGTTTTTT
many	-	TRBV11-2	13	TRBJ1-2	CASSLERGYGYTF	TGTGCCAGCAGCTTAGAAAGGGGCTATGGCTACACCTTC
-	TRBD1	TRBV25-1	16	TRBJ1-4	CASSAHRGTGYEKLFF	TGTGCCAGCAGTGCCCACAGGGGGACAGGGTACGAAAAACTGTTTTTT
many	TRBD1	TRBV20-1	16	TRBJ1-1	CSANRGEGTAGTEAFF	TGCAGTGCCAACAGAGGGGAGGGGACAGCGGGAACTGAAGCTTTCTTT